This T cell receptor beta chain was recovered during a study of T cells of healthy individuals (dated by TCRdb to the late 2010s). This clonotype occurred a few times. Its recognized antigen is unknown. The record has no base qualities; no much larger clone is one base away. Library preparation was by 5' RACE. The sequencer listed for this sample is Illumina MiSeq. TCRdb reprocessing: public reads trimmed at Q25 with fastp, clones called with MiXCR, in-frame beta chains kept. For every CDR3 protein sequence, its rows merge into one entry that carries the most common genes and DNA. The sample profile shows 60,000 to 80,000 distinct CDR3 sequences; roughly 17% of them were found once. Less than 6% of the sample rests with the top ten. The germline V gene (reference sequence) gives CDR1 as MNHEY and CDR2 as SMNVEV. The CDR3, from cysteine to phenylalanine, totals 13 residues. Just the 39-base CDR3 DNA is kept, in frame starting at base 1. Trimming at the junction amounts to 5 bases on V and 4 bases on J, and the germline ends lie 12 bases apart.

The sequence was collected from a human donor in good health. Recombination linked TRBV27 to TRBJ2-7; the D call is tentative, TRBD1 or TRBD2, as each matches 5 bases. The DNA sequence is as follows: TGTGCCAGCAGTATCGGGACGCGATACGAGCAGTACTTC. It translates as CASSIGTRYEQYF.